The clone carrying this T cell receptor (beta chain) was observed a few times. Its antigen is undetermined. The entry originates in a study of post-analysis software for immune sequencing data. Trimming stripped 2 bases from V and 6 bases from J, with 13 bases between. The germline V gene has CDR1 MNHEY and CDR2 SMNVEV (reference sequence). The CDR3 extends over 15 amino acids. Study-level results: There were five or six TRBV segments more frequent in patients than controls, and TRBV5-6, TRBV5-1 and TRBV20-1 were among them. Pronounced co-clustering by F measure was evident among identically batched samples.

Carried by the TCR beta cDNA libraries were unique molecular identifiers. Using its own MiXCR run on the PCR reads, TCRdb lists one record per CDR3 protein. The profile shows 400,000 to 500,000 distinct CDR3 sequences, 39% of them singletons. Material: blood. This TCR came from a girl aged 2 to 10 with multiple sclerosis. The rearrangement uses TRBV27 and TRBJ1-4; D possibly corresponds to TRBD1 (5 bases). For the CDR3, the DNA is TGTGCCAGCAGTTTAGTGAGCAGGGAGGATGAAAAACTGTTTTTT. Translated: CASSLVSREDEKLFF.